These 14 T cell receptor beta chains share one sample of origin, sequenced in a study of blood T cell repertoires in COVID-19. TCRdb's copy holds only in-frame clones and misses some; the assay was immunoSEQ multiplex PCR. The sample yields around 160,000 clones, approximately 80% seen once. Sequencing used PBMCs or T cells enriched from blood (not recorded which). The receptors derive from a man between 45 and 60 years old who had recovered from COVID-19.

The chain recombines TRBV5-5 with TRBJ2-1, with 7 bases matching TRBD2. The germline gives CDR1 SGHKS, CDR2 YYEKEE (reference sequence). V trimming: 1 base; J trimming: 5 bases; junction bases outside the gene matches: 9. The CDR3 has 16 amino acids. The CDR3 region has the DNA TGTGCCAGCAGCTTGTCCATCCGGGGGGTAGACAATGAGCAGTTCTTC. Translation gives CASSLSIRGVDNEQFF. Combining the CDR3 with reference TRBV5-5 and TRBJ2-1 gives the whole variable domain DAGVTQSPTHLIKTRGQQVTLRCSPISGHKSVSWYQQVLGQGPQFIFQYYEKEERGRGNFPDRFSARQFPNYSSELNVNALLLGDSALYLCASSLSIRGVDNEQFFGPGTRLTVL.

This chain connects TRBV5-1 to TRBJ2-7; TRBD2 matches 8 bases. This CDR3 region has 14 residues. CDR1 and CDR2 (germline): SGHRS, YFSETQ. V shed 4 bases, J shed 3 bases, and the junction held 6 bases outside the gene matches. The CDR3 DNA sequence: TGCGCCAGCAGCCAAACTAGCGGATACTACGAGCAGTACTTC. Its protein product is CASSQTSGYYEQYF.

The chain has TRBV5-4 and TRBJ1-2, with D possibly matching TRBD1 (6 bases). Germline V CDR1 and CDR2: SGHNT, YYREEE (reference sequence). The CDR3 contains 13 residues. With 2 bases removed from V and 6 bases from J, the gap between germline ends came to 11 bases. The CDR3 here is CASSLGGVDGYTF. The CDR3 DNA reads TGTGCCAGCAGCTTAGGGGGGGTCGATGGCTACACCTTC.

This clone was observed a handful of times. Here the CDR3 DNA reads TGTGCCAGCAGCCCGGGGGGCAGACTAGCCAAAAACATTCAGTACTTC. The encoded protein is CASSPGGRLAKNIQYF. The chain couples TRBV7-2 to TRBJ2-4; a weak D match, TRBD2 (7 bases). With 5 bases removed from V and 0 bases from J, the gap between germline ends came to 14 bases. The CDR3 is made up of 16 amino acids. Germline-derived CDR1 and CDR2 are SGHTA and FQGNSA.

This chain uses TRBV7-9 with TRBJ2-5, with 9 bases matching TRBD1. There are 14 residues in the CDR3. V was clipped by 3 bases and J by 4 bases; unmatched bases: 3. The germline V gene encodes CDR1 SEHNR and CDR2 FQNEAQ (reference sequence). The CDR3 loop reads CASSLDRGGETQYF. The CDR3 DNA reads TGTGCCAGCAGCTTGGACAGGGGAGGAGAGACCCAGTACTTC. Variable domain in full (rest from reference TRBV7-9 and TRBJ2-5): DTGVSQNPRHKITKRGQNVTFRCDPISEHNRLYWYRQTLGQGPEFLTYFQNEAQLEKSRLLSDRFSAERPKGSFSTLEIQRTEQGDSAMYLCASSLDRGGETQYFGPGTRLLVL.

This clone was seen just once. V usage is TRBV7-3 and J usage is TRBJ2-3, with 7 bases that match TRBD1. Germline assignment: CDR1 SGHTA and CDR2 FQGTGA. The CDR3 is 15 amino acids. V lost 5 bases to trimming and J lost 1 base; unmatched junction nucleotides: 6. In DNA, the CDR3 is TGTGCCAGCAGCCCGGACAGGTCGCGCACAGATACGCAGTATTTT. Translation: CASSPDRSRTDTQYF.

This chain's CDR3 is CAWRQLSYTF. In DNA, the CDR3 is TGTGCCTGGAGGCAGTTAAGCTACACCTTC. J is TRBJ1-2 and V is TRBV30; D remains ambiguous. CDR1 and CDR2 (germline): GTSNPN, SVGIG (reference sequence). This CDR3 region has 10 residues. With 3 bases removed from V and 9 bases from J, the gap between germline ends came to 8 bases.

The chain couples TRBV12-5 to TRBJ1-2, with 7 bases fitting TRBD1. The CDR3 is 14 amino acids. Germline lookup yields CDR1 LGHNT and CDR2 FRNRAP. The V segment lost 1 base and the J segment 8 bases; nucleotides outside the gene matches: 7. CDR3 sequence: CASGLGRQGGGYTF. The CDR3 nucleotides are TGTGCTAGTGGTTTGGGCCGACAGGGAGGCGGCTACACCTTC.

The CDR3 is CAISESAGGNYGYTF. In DNA form, the CDR3 reads TGTGCCATCAGTGAATCGGCAGGAGGAAACTATGGCTACACCTTC. The chain has TRBV10-3 and TRBJ1-2, with D hard to call. Germline V gene sequence: CDR1 ENHRY, CDR2 SYGVKD. The CDR3 contains 15 residues. V lost 3 bases to trimming and J lost 2 bases, with 13 bases between them.

The chain links TRBV6-5 to TRBJ1-1; 8 bases fit TRBD1. Unmatched junction bases numbered 7, after V lost 2 bases and J lost 5 bases. From germline, CDR1 is MNHEY and CDR2 SVGAGI. This CDR3 spans 15 amino acids. The DNA for the CDR3 is TGTGCCAGCAGTTACGGACGGACAGGGTTGACTGAAGCTTTCTTT. It codes for CASSYGRTGLTEAFF.

The V call is TRBV7-2, the J call TRBJ1-6; the D is unclear. Trimming left V 4 bases short and J 7 bases short, with 8 bases between. This CDR3 spans 13 amino acids. Germline CDR1 and CDR2: SGHTA and FQGNSA. The CDR3 region has the DNA TGTGCCAGCAGCTCGACGAGGAATTCACCCCTCCACTTT. As protein: CASSSTRNSPLHF.

The rearrangement links TRBV18 to TRBJ1-5; D gene ambiguous. Trimming took off 4 bases at V and 3 bases at J, with 10 bases between the two ends. Per the germline V gene, CDR1 is KGHSH and CDR2 is LQKENI. The CDR3 is made up of 14 amino acids. The DNA of the CDR3 is TGTGCCAGCTCACTGGGTCGGGTCAATCAGCCCCAGCATTTT. This encodes CASSLGRVNQPQHF.

The chain carries TRBV25-1 and TRBJ2-3; weak D call: TRBD1 (6 bases). This CDR3 contains 15 residues. V shed 5 bases and J shed 4 bases, with 16 bases lying between them. Looked up from germline, CDR1 is MGHDK and CDR2 is SYGVNS. CDR3 sequence: CASSSFTGSSDTQYF. In DNA form, the CDR3 reads TGTGCCAGCAGTTCCTTTACAGGGTCTTCAGATACGCAGTATTTT.

The chain links TRBV29-1 to TRBJ2-5, with D possibly TRBD1 on 5 matching bases. The length of the CDR3 is 12 residues. CDR1 SQVTM and CDR2 ANQGSEA come from the germline V gene. V was trimmed by 4 bases and J by 5 bases, leaving 11 bases between them. The CDR3: CSVVGVVETQYF. In nucleotides, the CDR3 is TGCAGCGTTGTAGGGGTAGTCGAGACCCAGTACTTC.